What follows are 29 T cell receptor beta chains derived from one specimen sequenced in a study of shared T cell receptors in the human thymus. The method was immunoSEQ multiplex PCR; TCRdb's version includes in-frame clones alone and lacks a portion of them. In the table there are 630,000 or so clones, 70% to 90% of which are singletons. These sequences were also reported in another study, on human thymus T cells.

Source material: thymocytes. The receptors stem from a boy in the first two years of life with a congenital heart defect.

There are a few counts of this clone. The CDR3 protein is CASSYGQLAGLNEQFF. CDR3 DNA: TGTGCCAGCAGTTACGGTCAACTAGCGGGACTCAATGAGCAGTTCTTC. This sequence joins TRBV6-6 and TRBJ2-1; 10 bases fit TRBD2. This CDR3 spans 16 amino acids. The junction had 7 bases not matched to a gene; V was cut back by 2 bases and J by 6 bases. In germline, CDR1 is MNHNY, CDR2 SVGAGI (reference sequence).

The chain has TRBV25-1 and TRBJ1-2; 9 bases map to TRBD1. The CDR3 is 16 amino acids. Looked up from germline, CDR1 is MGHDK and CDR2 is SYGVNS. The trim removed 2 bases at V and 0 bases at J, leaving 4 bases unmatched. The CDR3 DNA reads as TGTGCCAGCAGTGAAGGGGGACAGGGCGCTAACTATGGCTACACCTTC. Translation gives CASSEGGQGANYGYTF.

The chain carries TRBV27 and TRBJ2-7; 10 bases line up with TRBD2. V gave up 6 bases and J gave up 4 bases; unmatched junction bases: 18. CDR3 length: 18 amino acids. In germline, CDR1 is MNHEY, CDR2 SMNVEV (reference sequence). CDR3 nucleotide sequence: TGTGCCAGCAGATCTACCCTAGCGGGAGATATTTCCCCTTACGAGCAGTACTTC. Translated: CASRSTLAGDISPYEQYF.

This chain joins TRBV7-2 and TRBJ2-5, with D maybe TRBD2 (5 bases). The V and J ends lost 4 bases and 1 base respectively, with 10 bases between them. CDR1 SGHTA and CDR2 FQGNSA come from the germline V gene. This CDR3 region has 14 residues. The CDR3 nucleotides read TGTGCCAGCAGCTCCAGGAGGCGCCAAGAGACCCAGTACTTC. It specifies CASSSRRRQETQYF.

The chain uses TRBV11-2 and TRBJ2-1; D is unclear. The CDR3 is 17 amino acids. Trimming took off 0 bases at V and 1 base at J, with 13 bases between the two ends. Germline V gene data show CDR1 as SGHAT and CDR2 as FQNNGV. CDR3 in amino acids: CASSLDGADASYNEQFF. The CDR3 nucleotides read TGTGCCAGCAGCTTAGATGGTGCGGATGCTTCCTACAATGAGCAGTTCTTC.

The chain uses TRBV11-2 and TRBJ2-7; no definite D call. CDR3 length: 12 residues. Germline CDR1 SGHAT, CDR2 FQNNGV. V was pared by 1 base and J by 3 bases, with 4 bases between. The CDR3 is CASSLAVYEQYF. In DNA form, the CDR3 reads TGTGCCAGCAGCTTAGCCGTCTACGAGCAGTACTTC.

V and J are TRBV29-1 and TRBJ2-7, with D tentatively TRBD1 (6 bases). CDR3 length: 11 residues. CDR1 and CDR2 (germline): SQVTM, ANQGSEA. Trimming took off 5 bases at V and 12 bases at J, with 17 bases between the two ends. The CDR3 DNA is TGCAGCGTTCTAGCCGACAGGATGGTGTACTTC. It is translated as CSVLADRMVYF.

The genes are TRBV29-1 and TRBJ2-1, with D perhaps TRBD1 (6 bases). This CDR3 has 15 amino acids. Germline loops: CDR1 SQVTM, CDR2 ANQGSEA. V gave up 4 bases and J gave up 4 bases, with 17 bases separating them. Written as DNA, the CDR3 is TGCAGCGTTGTGGAGGACAGTGTACCATACAATGAGCAGTTCTTC. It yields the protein CSVVEDSVPYNEQFF.

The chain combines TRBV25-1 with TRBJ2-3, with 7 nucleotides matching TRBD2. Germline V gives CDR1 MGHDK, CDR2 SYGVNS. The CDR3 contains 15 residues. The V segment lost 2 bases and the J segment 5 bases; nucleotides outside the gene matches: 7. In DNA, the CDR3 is TGTGCCAGCAGTGAACCCGGACCTAGCGGAGATACGCAGTATTTT. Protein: CASSEPGPSGDTQYF.

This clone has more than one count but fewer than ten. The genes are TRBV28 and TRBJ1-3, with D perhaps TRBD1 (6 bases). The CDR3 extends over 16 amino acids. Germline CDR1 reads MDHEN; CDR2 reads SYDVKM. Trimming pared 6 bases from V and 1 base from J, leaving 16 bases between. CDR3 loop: CASRPFRGVSGNTIYF. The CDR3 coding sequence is TGTGCCAGCAGGCCGTTCAGGGGAGTTTCTGGAAACACCATATATTTT.

The CDR3, as DNA: TGTGCCAGCATAACCCGACTAGCGGGAGCCCATGAGCAGTTCTTC. It specifies CASITRLAGAHEQFF. J is TRBJ2-1 and V is TRBV27, with 12 nucleotides matching TRBD2. Germline values: CDR1 MNHEY, CDR2 SMNVEV (reference sequence). V was pared by 7 bases and J by 8 bases, with 9 bases of the junction left unmatched. The CDR3 contains 15 residues.

As DNA, the CDR3 is TGCGCCAGCAGCTTGGGCACTTCGAGACTCACAGATACGCAGTATTTT. It specifies CASSLGTSRLTDTQYF. The V call is TRBV5-1, the J call TRBJ2-3, with D unclear. Germline V gives CDR1 SGHRS, CDR2 YFSETQ. The CDR3 has 16 residues. Between the trimmed V and J ends, which lost 0 bases and 2 bases, there was a span of 13 bases.

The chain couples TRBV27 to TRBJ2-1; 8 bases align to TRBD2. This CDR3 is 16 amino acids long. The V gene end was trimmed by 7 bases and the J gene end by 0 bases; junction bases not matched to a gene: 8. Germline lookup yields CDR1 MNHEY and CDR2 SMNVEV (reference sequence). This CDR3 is CASTVAGLHSYNEQFF. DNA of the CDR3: TGTGCCAGCACCGTAGCGGGACTTCACTCCTACAATGAGCAGTTCTTC.

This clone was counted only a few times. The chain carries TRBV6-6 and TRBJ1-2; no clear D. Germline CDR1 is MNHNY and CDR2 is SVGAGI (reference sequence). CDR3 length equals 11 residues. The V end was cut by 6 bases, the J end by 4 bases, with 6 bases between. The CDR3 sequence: CASSCIYGYTF. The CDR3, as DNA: TGTGCCAGCAGCTGTATCTATGGCTACACCTTC.

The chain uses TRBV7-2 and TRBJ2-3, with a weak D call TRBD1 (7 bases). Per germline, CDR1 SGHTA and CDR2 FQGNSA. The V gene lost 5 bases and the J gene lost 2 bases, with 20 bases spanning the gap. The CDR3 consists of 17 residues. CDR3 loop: CASSLPSQGGATDTQYF. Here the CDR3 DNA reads TGTGCCAGCAGCCTTCCGTCTCAGGGGGGTGCCACAGATACGCAGTATTTT.

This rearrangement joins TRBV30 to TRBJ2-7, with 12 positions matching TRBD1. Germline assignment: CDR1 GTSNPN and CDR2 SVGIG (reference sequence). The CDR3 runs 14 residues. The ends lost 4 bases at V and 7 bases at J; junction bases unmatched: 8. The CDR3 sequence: CAWNLGQGAMEQYF. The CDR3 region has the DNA TGTGCCTGGAATTTGGGACAGGGGGCTATGGAGCAGTACTTC.

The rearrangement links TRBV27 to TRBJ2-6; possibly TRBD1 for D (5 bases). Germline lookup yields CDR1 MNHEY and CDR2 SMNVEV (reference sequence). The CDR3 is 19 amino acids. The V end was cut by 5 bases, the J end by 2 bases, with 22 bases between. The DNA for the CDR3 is TGTGCCAGCAGTGTCAGGGTTTTACGTTATGGCGCTGGGGCCAACGTCCTGACTTTC. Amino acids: CASSVRVLRYGAGANVLTF.

The CDR3 region has the DNA TGTGCCAGCAGCCCTAAGTCGTCAGGGGACCATGGCTACACCTTC. Translation gives CASSPKSSGDHGYTF. The J gene is TRBJ1-2, the V gene TRBV13; TRBD1 might be the D (6 bases). There are 15 residues in the CDR3. With 5 bases removed from V and 6 bases from J, the gap between germline ends came to 19 bases. CDR1 is PRHDT and CDR2 is FYEKMQ in the germline V gene (reference sequence).

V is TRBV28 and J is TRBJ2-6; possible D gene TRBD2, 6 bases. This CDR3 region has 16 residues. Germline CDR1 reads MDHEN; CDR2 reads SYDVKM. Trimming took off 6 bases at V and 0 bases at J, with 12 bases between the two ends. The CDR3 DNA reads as TGTGCCAGCAGGCGGGACGGCCCCTCTGGGGCCAACGTCCTGACTTTC. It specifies CASRRDGPSGANVLTF. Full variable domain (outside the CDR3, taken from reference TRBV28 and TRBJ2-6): DVKVTQSSRYLVKRTGEKVFLECVQDMDHENMFWYRQDPGLGLRLIYFSYDVKMKEKGDIPEGYSVSREKKERFSLILESASTNQTSMYLCASRRDGPSGANVLTFGAGSRLTVL.

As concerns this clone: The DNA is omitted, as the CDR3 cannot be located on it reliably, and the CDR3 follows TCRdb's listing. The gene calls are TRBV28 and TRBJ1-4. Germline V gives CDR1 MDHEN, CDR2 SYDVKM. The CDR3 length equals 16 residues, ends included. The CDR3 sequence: CASSRAGDRLMKNCFF.

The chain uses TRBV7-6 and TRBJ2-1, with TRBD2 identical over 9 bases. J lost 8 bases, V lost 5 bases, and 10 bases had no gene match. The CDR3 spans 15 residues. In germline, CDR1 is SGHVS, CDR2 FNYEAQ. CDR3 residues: CASSPRIAGVYEQFF. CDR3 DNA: TGTGCCAGCAGCCCCCGGATAGCGGGAGTATATGAGCAGTTCTTC.

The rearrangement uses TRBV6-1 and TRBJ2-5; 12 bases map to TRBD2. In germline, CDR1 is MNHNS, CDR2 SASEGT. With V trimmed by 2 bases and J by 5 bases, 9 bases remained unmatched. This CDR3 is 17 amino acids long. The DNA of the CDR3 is TGTGCCAGCAGTGAACTATGGACTAGCGGGACGGGGGAGACCCAGTACTTC. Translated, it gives CASSELWTSGTGETQYF.

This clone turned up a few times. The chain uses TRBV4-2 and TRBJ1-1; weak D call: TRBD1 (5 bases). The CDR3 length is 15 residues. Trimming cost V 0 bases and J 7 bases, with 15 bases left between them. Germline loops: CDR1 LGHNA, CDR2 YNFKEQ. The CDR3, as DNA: TGTGCCAGCAGCCAAGATCCTAGGGGTTTGGGTGAAGCTTTCTTT. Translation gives CASSQDPRGLGEAFF.

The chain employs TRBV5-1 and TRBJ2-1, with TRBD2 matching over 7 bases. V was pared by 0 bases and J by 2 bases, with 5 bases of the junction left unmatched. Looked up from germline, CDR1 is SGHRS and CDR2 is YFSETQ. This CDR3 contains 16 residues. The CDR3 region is CASSLESSGTYNEQFF. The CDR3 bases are TGCGCCAGCAGCTTGGAGTCGAGCGGGACCTACAATGAGCAGTTCTTC.

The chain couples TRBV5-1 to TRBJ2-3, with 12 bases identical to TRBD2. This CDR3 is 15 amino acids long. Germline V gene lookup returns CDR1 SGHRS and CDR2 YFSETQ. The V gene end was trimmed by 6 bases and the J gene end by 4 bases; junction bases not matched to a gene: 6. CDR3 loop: CASTQGLAGPDTQYF. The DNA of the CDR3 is TGCGCCAGCACCCAGGGACTAGCGGGCCCAGATACGCAGTATTTT.

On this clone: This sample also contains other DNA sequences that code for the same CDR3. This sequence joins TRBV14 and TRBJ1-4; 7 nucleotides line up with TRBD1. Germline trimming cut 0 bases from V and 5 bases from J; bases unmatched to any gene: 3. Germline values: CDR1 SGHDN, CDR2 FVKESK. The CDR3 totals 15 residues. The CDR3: CASSQDRQGNEKLFF. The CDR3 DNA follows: TGTGCCAGCAGCCAAGATAGACAGGGCAATGAAAAACTGTTTTTT.

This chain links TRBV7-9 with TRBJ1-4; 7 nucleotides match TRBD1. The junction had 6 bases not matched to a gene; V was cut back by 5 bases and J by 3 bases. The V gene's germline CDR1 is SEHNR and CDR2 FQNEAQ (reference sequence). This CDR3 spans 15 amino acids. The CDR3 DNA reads TGTGCCAGCAGCGGACGACAGGGATCTAATGAAAAACTGTTTTTT. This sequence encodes CASSGRQGSNEKLFF.

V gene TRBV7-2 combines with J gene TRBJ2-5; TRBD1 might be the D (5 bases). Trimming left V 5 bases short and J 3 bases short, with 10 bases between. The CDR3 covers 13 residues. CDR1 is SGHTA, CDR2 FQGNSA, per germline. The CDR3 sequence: CASSVDREETQYF. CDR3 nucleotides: TGTGCCAGCAGCGTCGACAGAGAAGAGACCCAGTACTTC.

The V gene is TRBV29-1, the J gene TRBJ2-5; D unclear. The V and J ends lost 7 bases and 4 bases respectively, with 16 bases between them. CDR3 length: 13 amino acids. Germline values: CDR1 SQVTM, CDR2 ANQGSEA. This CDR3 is CSAKTGRGETQYF. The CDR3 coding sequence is TGCAGCGCTAAGACCGGAAGAGGAGAGACCCAGTACTTC.